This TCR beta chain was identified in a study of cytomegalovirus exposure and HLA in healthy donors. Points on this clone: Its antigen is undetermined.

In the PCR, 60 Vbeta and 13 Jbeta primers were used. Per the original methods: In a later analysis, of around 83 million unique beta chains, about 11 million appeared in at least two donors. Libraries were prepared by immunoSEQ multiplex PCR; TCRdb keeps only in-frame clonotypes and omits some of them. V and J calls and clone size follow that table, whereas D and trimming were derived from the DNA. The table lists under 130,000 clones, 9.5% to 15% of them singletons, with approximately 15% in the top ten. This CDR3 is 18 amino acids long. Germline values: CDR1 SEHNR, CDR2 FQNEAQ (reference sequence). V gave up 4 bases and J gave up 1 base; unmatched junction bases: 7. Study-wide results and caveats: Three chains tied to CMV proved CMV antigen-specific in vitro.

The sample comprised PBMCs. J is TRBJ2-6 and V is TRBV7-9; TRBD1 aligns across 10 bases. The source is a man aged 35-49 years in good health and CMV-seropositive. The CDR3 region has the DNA TGTGCCAGCAGCTCTCGACAGGGGGCGGCATCTGGGGCCAACGTCCTGACTTTC. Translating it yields CASSSRQGAASGANVLTF. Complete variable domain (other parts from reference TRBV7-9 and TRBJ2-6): DTGVSQNPRHKITKRGQNVTFRCDPISEHNRLYWYRQTLGQGPEFLTYFQNEAQLEKSRLLSDRFSAERPKGSFSTLEIQRTEQGDSAMYLCASSSRQGAASGANVLTFGAGSRLTVL.